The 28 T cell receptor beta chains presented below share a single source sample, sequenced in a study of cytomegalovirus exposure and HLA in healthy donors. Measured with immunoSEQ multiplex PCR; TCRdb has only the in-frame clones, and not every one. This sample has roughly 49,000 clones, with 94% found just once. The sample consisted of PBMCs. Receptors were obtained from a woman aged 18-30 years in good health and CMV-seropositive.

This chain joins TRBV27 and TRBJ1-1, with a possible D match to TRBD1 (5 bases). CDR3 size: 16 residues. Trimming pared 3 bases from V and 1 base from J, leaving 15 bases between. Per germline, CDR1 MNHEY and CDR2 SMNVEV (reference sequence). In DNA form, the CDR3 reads TGTGCCAGCAGTTTGACAGAGACTCCGGGGAACACTGAAGCTTTCTTT. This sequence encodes CASSLTETPGNTEAFF.

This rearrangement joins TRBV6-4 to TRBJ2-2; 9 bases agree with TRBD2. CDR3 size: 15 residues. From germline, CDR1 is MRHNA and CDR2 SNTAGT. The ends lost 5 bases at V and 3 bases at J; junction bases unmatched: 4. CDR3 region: CASSKTSGDTGELFF. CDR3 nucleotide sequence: TGTGCCAGCAGTAAGACTAGCGGAGACACCGGGGAGCTGTTTTTT.

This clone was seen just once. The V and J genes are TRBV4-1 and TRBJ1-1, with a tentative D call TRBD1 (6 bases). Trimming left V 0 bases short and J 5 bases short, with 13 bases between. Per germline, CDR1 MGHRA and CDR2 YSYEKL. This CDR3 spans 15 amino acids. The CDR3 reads CASSQDLGGRTEAFF. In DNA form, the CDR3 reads TGCGCCAGCAGCCAAGATTTGGGGGGGCGGACTGAAGCTTTCTTT.

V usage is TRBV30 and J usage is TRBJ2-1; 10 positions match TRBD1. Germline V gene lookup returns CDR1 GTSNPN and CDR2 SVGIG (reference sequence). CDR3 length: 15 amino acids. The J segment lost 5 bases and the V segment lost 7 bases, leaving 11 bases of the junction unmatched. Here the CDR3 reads CASSVRDRGHNEQFF. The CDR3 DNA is TGTGCCTCCTCTGTCCGGGACAGGGGCCACAATGAGCAGTTCTTC.

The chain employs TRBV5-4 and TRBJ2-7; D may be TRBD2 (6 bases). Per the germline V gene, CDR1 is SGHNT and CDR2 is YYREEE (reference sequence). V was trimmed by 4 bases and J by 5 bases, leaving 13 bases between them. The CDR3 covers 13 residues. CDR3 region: CASSNRESDEQYF. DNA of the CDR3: TGTGCCAGCAGCAACCGGGAGAGTGACGAGCAGTACTTC.

The CDR3 nucleotides read TGTGCCAGCAGGGGGGGACAGGGATCCCAGTCGAACACCGGGGAGCTGTTTTTT. Translation: CASRGGQGSQSNTGELFF. The chain joins TRBV9 to TRBJ2-2; 9 nucleotides agree with TRBD1. V trimming: 5 bases; J trimming: 0 bases; junction bases outside the gene matches: 11. The CDR3 is made up of 18 amino acids. Germline loops: CDR1 SGDLS, CDR2 YYNGEE.

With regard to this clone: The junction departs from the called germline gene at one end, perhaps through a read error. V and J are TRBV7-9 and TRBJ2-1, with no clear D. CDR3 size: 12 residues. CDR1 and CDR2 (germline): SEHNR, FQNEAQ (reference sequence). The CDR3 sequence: CASTLPRNEQFF. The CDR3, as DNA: TGTGCCAGCACCTTACCGCGCAATGAGCAGTTCTTC. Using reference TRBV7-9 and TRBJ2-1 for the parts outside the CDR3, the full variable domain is DTGVSQNPRHKITKRGQNVTFRCDPISEHNRLYWYRQTLGQGPEFLTYFQNEAQLEKSRLLSDRFSAERPKGSFSTLEIQRTEQGDSAMYLCASTLPRNEQFFGPGTRLTVL.

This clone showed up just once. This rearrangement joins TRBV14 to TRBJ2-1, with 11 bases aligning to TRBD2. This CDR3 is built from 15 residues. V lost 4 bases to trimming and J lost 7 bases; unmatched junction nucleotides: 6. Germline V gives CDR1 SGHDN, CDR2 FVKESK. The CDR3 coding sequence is TGTGCCAGCAGCCTACTAGCGGGAGTCGAGAATGAGCAGTTCTTC. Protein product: CASSLLAGVENEQFF.

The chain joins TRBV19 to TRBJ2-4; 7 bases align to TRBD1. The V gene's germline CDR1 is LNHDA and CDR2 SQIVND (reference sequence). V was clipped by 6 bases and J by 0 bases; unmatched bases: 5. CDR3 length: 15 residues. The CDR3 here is CASRGQLLAKNIQYF. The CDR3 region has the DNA TGTGCCAGTAGGGGACAGCTTCTAGCCAAAAACATTCAGTACTTC.

CDR3 in amino acids: CASIPWGDSYNEQFF. CDR3 DNA: TGTGCCAGCATTCCGTGGGGGGACTCCTACAATGAGCAGTTCTTC. The chain joins TRBV21-1 to TRBJ2-1; TRBD2, as called in the table, went unchecked against the DNA. TRBV21-1 is classified as a pseudogene. This CDR3 has 15 amino acids.

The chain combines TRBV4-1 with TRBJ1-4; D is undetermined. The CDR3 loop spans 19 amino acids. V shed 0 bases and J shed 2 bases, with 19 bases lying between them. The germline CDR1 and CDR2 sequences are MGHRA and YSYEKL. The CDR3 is CASSQESRVLGGTNEKLFF. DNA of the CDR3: TGCGCCAGCAGCCAAGAAAGTCGGGTCCTGGGAGGGACTAATGAAAAACTGTTTTTT.

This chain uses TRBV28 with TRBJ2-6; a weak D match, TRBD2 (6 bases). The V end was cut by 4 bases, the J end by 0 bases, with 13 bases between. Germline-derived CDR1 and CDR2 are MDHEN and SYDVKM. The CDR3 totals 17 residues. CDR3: CASSSQRVNSGANVLTF. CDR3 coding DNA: TGTGCCAGCAGTTCTCAGCGGGTTAACTCTGGGGCCAACGTCCTGACTTTC. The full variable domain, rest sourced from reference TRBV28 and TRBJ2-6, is DVKVTQSSRYLVKRTGEKVFLECVQDMDHENMFWYRQDPGLGLRLIYFSYDVKMKEKGDIPEGYSVSREKKERFSLILESASTNQTSMYLCASSSQRVNSGANVLTFGAGSRLTVL.

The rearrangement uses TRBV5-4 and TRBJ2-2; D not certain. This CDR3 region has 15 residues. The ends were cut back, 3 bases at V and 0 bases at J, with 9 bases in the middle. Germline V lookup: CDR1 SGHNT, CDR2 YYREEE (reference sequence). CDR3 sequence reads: CASSSPYANTGELFF. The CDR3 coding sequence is TGTGCCAGCAGCTCGCCCTACGCGAACACCGGGGAGCTGTTTTTT.

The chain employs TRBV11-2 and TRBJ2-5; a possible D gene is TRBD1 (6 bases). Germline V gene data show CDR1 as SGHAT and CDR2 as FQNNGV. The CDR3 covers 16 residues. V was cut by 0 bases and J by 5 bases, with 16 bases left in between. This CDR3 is CASSLDLTGMGETQYF. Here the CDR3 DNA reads TGTGCCAGCAGCTTAGATCTTACAGGGATGGGGGAGACCCAGTACTTC.

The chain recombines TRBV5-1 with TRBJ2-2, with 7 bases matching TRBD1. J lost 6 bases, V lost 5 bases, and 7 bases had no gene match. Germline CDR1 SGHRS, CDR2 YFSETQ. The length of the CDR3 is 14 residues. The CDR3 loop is CASRPTGEAGELFF. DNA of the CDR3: TGCGCCAGCAGGCCTACAGGGGAAGCCGGGGAGCTGTTTTTT.

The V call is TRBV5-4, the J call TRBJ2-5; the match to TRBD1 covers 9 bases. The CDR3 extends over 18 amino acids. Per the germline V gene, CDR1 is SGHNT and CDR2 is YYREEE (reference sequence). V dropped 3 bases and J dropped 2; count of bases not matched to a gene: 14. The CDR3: CASSSGVSGTGTQETQYF. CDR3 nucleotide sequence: TGTGCCAGCAGCTCCGGCGTGTCTGGGACAGGGACACAAGAGACCCAGTACTTC.

The chain's CDR3 is CASSIGRGTYSNQPQHF. The CDR3 DNA sequence: TGTGCCAGTAGTATCGGGAGGGGGACTTATAGCAATCAGCCCCAGCATTTT. This chain joins TRBV19 and TRBJ1-5, with D possibly being TRBD1 (6 bases). V was clipped by 3 bases and J by 0 bases, with 15 bases between them. The length of the CDR3 is 17 residues. Germline V gene sequence: CDR1 LNHDA, CDR2 SQIVND (reference sequence).

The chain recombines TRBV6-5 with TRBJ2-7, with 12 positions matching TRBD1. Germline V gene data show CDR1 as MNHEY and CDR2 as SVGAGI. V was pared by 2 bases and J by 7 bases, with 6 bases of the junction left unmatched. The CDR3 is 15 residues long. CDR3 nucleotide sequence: TGTGCCAGCAGTTACGCGGGACAGGGGGCAGAGGAGCAGTACTTC. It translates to CASSYAGQGAEEQYF.

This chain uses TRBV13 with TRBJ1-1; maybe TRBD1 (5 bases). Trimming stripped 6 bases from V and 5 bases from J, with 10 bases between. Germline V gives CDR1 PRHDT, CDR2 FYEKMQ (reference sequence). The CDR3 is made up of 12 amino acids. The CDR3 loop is CASSQGGTEAFF. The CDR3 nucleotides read TGTGCCAGCAGTCAGGGAGGTACTGAAGCTTTCTTT. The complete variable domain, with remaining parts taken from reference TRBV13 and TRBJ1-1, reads AAGVIQSPRHLIKEKRETATLKCYPIPRHDTVYWYQQGPGQDPQFLISFYEKMQSDKGSIPDRFSAQQFSDYHSELNMSSLELGDSALYFCASSQGGTEAFFGQGTRLTVV.

CDR3 sequence: CASSHILEREGGDTQYF. CDR3 in DNA: TGTGCCAGCAGCCATATTCTGGAGCGGGAGGGCGGGGATACGCAGTATTTT. The rearrangement uses TRBV5-4 and TRBJ2-3, with 10 bases that match TRBD2. CDR3 length: 17 amino acids. Germline CDR1 is SGHNT and CDR2 is YYREEE (reference sequence). V dropped 4 bases and J dropped 6; count of bases not matched to a gene: 14.

The CDR3 reads CASSHPVGALSYEQYF. The CDR3 bases are TGCGCCAGCAGCCATCCGGTGGGGGCCCTCTCCTACGAGCAGTACTTC. The chain carries TRBV4-1 and TRBJ2-7, with a weak D call TRBD1 (6 bases). Per germline, CDR1 MGHRA and CDR2 YSYEKL. V was clipped by 3 bases and J by 0 bases, with 15 bases between them. CDR3 length: 16 residues.

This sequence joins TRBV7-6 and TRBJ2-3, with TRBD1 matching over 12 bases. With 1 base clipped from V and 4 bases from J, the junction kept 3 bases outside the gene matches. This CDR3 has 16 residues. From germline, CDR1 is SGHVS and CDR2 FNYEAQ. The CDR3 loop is CASSLEGTGGPDTQYF. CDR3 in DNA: TGTGCCAGCAGCTTAGAAGGGACAGGGGGCCCAGATACGCAGTATTTT.

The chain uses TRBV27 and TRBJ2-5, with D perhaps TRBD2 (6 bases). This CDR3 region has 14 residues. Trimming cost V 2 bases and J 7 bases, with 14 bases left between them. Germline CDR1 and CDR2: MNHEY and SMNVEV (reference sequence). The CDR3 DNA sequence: TGTGCCAGCAGTTTACGGTCGGGAGTGGGGACCCAGTACTTC. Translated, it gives CASSLRSGVGTQYF.

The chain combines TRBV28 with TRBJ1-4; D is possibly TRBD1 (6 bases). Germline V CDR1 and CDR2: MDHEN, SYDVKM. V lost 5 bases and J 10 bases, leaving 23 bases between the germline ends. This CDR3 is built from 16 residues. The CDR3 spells CASSANPGQSGLKLFF. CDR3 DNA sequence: TGTGCCAGCAGTGCCAATCCGGGACAAAGTGGGTTAAAACTGTTTTTT.

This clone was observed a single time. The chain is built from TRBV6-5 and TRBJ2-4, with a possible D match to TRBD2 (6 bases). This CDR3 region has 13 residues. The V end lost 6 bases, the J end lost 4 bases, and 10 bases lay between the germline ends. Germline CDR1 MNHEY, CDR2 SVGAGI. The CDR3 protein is CASSPGTKNIQYF. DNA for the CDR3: TGTGCCAGCAGCCCCGGGACTAAAAACATTCAGTACTTC.

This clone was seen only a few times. Here the CDR3 DNA reads TGTGCCAGTAGTACCCTCGGGAACATTCAGTACTTC. Translating it yields CASSTLGNIQYF. V gene TRBV19 combines with J gene TRBJ2-4; D unclear. The CDR3 runs to 12 residues. The germline V and J ends were trimmed by 4 bases and 7 bases, with 8 bases remaining between them. CDR1 and CDR2 from the germline V gene are LNHDA and SQIVND (reference sequence).

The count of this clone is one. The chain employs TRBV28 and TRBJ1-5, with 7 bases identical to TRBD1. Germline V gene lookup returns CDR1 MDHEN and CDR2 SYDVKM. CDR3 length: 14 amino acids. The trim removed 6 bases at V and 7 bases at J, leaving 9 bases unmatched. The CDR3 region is CASSLDRTPQPQHF. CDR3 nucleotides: TGTGCCAGCAGCCTGGACAGGACTCCCCAGCCCCAGCATTTT.

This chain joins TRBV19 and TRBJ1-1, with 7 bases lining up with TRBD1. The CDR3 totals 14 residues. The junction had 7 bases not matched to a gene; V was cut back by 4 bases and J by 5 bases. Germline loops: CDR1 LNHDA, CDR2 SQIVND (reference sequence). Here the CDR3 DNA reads TGTGCCAGTAGTAGAGGGGGCGCCGGGACTGAAGCTTTCTTT. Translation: CASSRGGAGTEAFF.